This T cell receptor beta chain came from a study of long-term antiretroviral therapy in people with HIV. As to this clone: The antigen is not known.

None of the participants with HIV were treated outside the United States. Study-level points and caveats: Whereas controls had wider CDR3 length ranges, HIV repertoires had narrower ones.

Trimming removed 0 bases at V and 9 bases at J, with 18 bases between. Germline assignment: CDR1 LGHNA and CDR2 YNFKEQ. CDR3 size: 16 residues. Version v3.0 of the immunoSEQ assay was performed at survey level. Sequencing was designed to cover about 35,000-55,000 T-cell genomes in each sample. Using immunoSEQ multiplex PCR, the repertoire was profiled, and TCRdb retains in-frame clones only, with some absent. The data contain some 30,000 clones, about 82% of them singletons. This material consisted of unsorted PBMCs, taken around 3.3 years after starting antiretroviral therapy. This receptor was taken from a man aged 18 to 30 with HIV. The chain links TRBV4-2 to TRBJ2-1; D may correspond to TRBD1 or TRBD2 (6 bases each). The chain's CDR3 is CASSQDSGGPTGEQFF. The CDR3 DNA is TGTGCCAGCAGCCAAGACAGTGGGGGGCCTACAGGTGAGCAGTTCTTC.